What follows describes a single T cell receptor beta chain. This clonotype was found many times. The antigen this receptor binds is unknown. No quality values exist for individual bases; no much larger clone is one base distant. The data were taken from a study of neurological immune-mediated disorders (dated by TCRdb to between 2018 and 2020). Some background on the complete study: Among the 34 multiple sclerosis patients, relapsing-remitting MS was present in roughly 30 and secondary progressive MS was present in 3. Alongside PBMC samples, the set of approximately 100 TCR-beta libraries contained longitudinal samples, technical triplicates, and paired CD4+ and CD8+ T-cell subsets that had been sorted. Peripheral blood TCR-beta repertoires from patients with HTLV-I-associated myelopathy (HAM/TSP), patients with multiple sclerosis, and healthy controls were compared in the study using UMI-based sequencing. The cohort was made up of 68 subjects, consisting of 15 or so HAM/TSP patients, some 34 multiple sclerosis patients and around 20 healthy controls.

Results the study describes overall, beyond this receptor: In phylogenetic analysis, the repertoires of 18 of 34 MS patients grouped into a cluster of related CDR3 sequences, which suggests a possible signature at the repertoire level. The MS cluster was not associated with any clinical or MRI features, and the authors stated that larger cohorts are needed. The highest TCR clonal expansion was observed in HAM/TSP patients, whereas the lowest was observed in MS patients, even when compared with healthy controls. No identical CDR3 amino acid sequences were found to be shared among expanded clones across subjects, suggesting that TCR-beta repertoires were private in all groups.

Via the germline V gene, CDR1 is MGHDK and CDR2 SYGVNS. Its CDR3 holds 15 amino acids, cysteine through phenylalanine. The only DNA kept is the CDR3, 45 bases in frame from the first base. Trimming costs V 1 base and J 0 bases, and their ends lie 7 bases apart. For the unsorted PBMC libraries, 2 million PBMCs were stored in RNAlater at -80 degrees C until RNA extraction and were used to generate the libraries. The multiple sclerosis patients were enrolled in a US clinical protocol that evaluated disease progression with magnetic resonance imaging. Peripheral blood underwent Ficoll-Hypaque density gradient centrifugation to isolate PBMCs, which were then cryopreserved in liquid nitrogen. cDNA was synthesized by template-switch 5'RACE using a primer with a 10-nucleotide random unique molecular identifier that tagged each TCR transcript. Each sequencing run produced over 180 million TCR-beta sequences covering 15-18 subjects. The RNeasy kit was used for extraction of total RNA. TCR-beta VDJ regions were amplified with primers for the TCR constant region and the 5'RACE anchor, using the KAPA Real-time Library Amplification kit. Sample indexes and Illumina adaptors were added in a first PCR, and a second PCR then increased library yield. The roughly 650 bp TCR product was size-selected on a 2% E-gel SizeSelection system after Ampure bead purification. Before pooling, libraries had their quality checked on a Bioanalyzer, their concentration measured with Qubit, and their quantity determined with the Kapa Library Quantification kit. Libraries were sequenced paired-end 2 x 150 bp on an Illumina HiSeq 2500. To increase sequence diversity, roughly 24-32% phiX was spiked into each library pool. The source study handled its data this way. The UMI-based MiGEC pipeline processed quality-filtered reads and removed over 75% of raw TCR sequences during error correction. VDJ genes were aligned to IMGT germline references, and each clonotype was defined by a unique CDR3 amino acid sequence together with V-J genes. Clonal expansion, Shannon diversity and CDR3 relatedness were evaluated with VDJtools (CalcPairwiseDistances, ClusterSamples), while phylogenetic trees were built in CLCbio workbench. A clone was classed as expanded if it had 8 or more unique UMIs, a cutoff based on coefficient-of-variation modelling across technical triplicates. TCRdb trimmed public reads at Q25 via fastp, called clones via MiXCR and kept in-frame beta chains. All rows with the same CDR3 protein become a single entry with the most common DNA and genes. TCRdb, rather than the study authors, made the V and J calls. Counted in this sample were 50,000 or so distinct CDR3 sequences; about 3% of them appeared once. Of the sample, about 5.5% is held by the ten largest clones.

This chain is built from TRBV25-1 and TRBJ1-3, with an unclear D gene assignment. This TCR was recovered from a man between 35 and 55 years old with multiple sclerosis. The sequenced sample consisted of PBMCs. The DNA sequence is given as TGTGCCAGCAGTGAATCGGCTGACTCTGGAAACACCATATATTTT. Its amino acids are CASSESADSGNTIYF.